This T cell receptor (beta chain) emerged from a study of CD8 T cells in ankylosing spondylitis. Trimming removed 4 bases from V and 6 bases from J; junction bases left unmatched: 7. Germline-derived CDR1 and CDR2 are SGHDT and YYEEEE. This CDR3 is built from 16 residues. This clonotype came up a few times. The antigen is undetermined. Findings and caveats of the study: The clones that were linked to disease were reported to be significantly enriched in matched synovial fluid samples from ankylosing spondylitis patients.

TCRdb processed the 5' RACE reads anew with MiXCR; each CDR3 protein has one entry. Among about 160,000 distinct CDR3 sequences listed, around 8.9% were seen once. Sequenced material: blood, either unsorted or a sorted T cell fraction (not recorded which). This chain links TRBV5-6 with TRBJ2-1; 13 nucleotides line up with TRBD2. This TCR was sampled from a female donor with ankylosing spondylitis or in good health (not recorded which). The CDR3 sequence is CASSTLLAGGLNEQFF. The CDR3 DNA reads TGTGCCAGCAGCACCCTACTAGCGGGAGGGCTCAATGAGCAGTTCTTC.